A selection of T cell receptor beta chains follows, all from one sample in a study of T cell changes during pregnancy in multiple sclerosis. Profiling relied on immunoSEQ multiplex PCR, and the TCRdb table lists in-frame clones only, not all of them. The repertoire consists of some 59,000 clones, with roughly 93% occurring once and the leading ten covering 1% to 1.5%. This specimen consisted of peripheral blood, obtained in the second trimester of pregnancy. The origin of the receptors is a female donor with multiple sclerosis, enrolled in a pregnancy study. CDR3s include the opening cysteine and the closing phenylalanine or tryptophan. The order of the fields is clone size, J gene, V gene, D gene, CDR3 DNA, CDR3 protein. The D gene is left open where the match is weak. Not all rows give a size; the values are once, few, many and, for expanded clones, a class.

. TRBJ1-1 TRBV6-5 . TGTGCCAGCAGTTACCCAGGATGGCCCCTGTCTGAAGCTTTCTTT CASSYPGWPLSEAFF
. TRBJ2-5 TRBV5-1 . TGCGCCAGCAGCTTTGACTCGATAGAAGAGACCCAGTACTTC CASSFDSIEETQYF
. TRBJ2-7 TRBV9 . TGTGCCAGCAGCCCCGGGGGGCACTATTCCTACGAGCAGTACTTC CASSPGGHYSYEQYF
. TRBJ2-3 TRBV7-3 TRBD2 TGTGCCAGCAGCTTCACTAGCGCTACAGATACGCAGTATTTT CASSFTSATDTQYF
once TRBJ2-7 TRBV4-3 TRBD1 TGCGCCAGCAGCCGCTCCCCGGGACAGGCTTCCTACGAGCAGTACTTC CASSRSPGQASYEQYF
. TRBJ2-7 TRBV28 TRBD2 TGTGCCAGCAGTCCGACGGGTTTGCCGACTAGCCGCGAGCAGTACTTC CASSPTGLPTSREQYF
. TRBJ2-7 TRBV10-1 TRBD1 TGCGCCAGCAGTGAAAGGGGGCTCTACGAGCAGTACTTC CASSERGLYEQYF
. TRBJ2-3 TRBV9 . TGTGCCAGCAGCCCCCGCAATGCCGCAACTGGCACAGATACGCAGTATTTT CASSPRNAATGTDTQYF
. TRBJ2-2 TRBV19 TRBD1 TGTGCCAGTAGTTTATGGACAGGGGACACCGGGGAGCTGTTTTTT CASSLWTGDTGELFF
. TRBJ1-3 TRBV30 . TGTGCCTGGAGCCGTCGGGGCTCTGGAAACACCATATATTTT CAWSRRGSGNTIYF
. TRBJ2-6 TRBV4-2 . TGTGCCAGCAGCCAAGAGCGTGCCTCTGGGGCCAACGTCCTGACTTTC CASSQERASGANVLTF
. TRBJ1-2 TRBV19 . TGTGCCAGTAAGAGACAGGATAATAACTATGGCTACACCTTC CASKRQDNNYGYTF
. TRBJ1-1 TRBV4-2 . TGTGCCAGCAGCCAAGACGGGAACACTGAAGCTTTCTTT CASSQDGNTEAFF
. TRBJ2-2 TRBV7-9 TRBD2 TGTGCCAGCAGAGCGGGACTCAACACCGGGGAGCTGTTTTTT CASRAGLNTGELFF
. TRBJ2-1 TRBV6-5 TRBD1 TGTGCCAGTAAAACCGGGACAGACTACAATGAGCAGTTCTTC CASKTGTDYNEQFF
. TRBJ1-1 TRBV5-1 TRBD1 TGCGCCAGCAGGAGGGTTCAGGGGGTCTCTGAAGCTTTCTTT CASRRVQGVSEAFF
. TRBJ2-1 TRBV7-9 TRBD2 TGTGCCAGCAGCTTATCCCTAGCGGGGGCTTACAATGAGCAGTTCTTC CASSLSLAGAYNEQFF
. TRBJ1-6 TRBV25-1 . TGTGCCAGCAGGCGAGGGTCCTATAATTCACCCCTCCACTTT CASRRGSYNSPLHF
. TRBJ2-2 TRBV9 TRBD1 TGTGCCAGCAGCCCGCACTCGGGACAGGGGGCCTACACCGGGGAGCTGTTTTTT CASSPHSGQGAYTGELFF
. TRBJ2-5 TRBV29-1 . TGCAGCGTGACAGTCCAAGAGACCCAGTACTTC CSVTVQETQYF
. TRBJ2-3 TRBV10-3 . TGTGCCATCACTCGCGGGATCACAGATACGCAGTATTTT CAITRGITDTQYF
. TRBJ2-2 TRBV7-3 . TGTGCCAGCAGCTTAAGCGGGGGCCCCGGGGAGCTGTTTTTT CASSLSGGPGELFF
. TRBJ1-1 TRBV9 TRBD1 TGTGCCAGCAGCGTAGCTTCGGCAGGGGGCGGAAACACTGAAGCTTTCTTT CASSVASAGGGNTEAFF
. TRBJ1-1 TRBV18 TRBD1 TGTGCCAGCTCACCCAGACAGGGGGCATCAGGCACTGAAGCTTTCTTT CASSPRQGASGTEAFF
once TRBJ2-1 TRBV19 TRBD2 TGTGCCAGTAGTCCACAGCGGGGGGCACGGAGAAATGAGCAGTTCTTC CASSPQRGARRNEQFF
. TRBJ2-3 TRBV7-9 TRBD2 TGTGCCAGCAGCCTAGCGGGGCCCACAGATACGCAGTATTTT CASSLAGPTDTQYF
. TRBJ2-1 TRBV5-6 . TGTGCCAGCAGCTTGGCTGGGGGCCCTCCCTACAATGAGCAGTTCTTC CASSLAGGPPYNEQFF
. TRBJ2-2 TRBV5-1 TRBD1 TGCGCCAGCAGCCTCAGACAGGGAGAGGACGGGGAGCTGTTTTTT CASSLRQGEDGELFF
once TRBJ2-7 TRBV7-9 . TGTGCCAGCAGCCCGTACCAGGGGGAGCAGTACTTC CASSPYQGEQYF
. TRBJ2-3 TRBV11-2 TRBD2 TGTGCCAGCAACCAGGGGACTAGCGGGCGGTCAGATACGCAGTATTTT CASNQGTSGRSDTQYF
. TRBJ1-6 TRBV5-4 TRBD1 TGTGCCAGCAGCCCATCGACAGGGGGAGAATCACCCCTCCACTTT CASSPSTGGESPLHF
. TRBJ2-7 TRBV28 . TGTGCCAGCGGACAGAGATTCTACGAGCAGTACTTC CASGQRFYEQYF
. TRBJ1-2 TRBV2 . TGTGCCAGCAGTGAAAGATCGGAGGTTTCGATATATGGCTACACCTTC CASSERSEVSIYGYTF
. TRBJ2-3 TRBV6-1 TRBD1 TGTGCCAGCAGGAAGACAGGGGCTTTCACAGATACGCAGTATTTT CASRKTGAFTDTQYF
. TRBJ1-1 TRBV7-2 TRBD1 TGTGCCAGCAGCTTAGTGGACAGGGTCTCTTTCTTT CASSLVDRVSFF
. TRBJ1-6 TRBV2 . TGTGCCAGCAGCGACCAGATAGGACTGGCGACCTCCTATAATTCACCCCTCCACTTT CASSDQIGLATSYNSPLHF
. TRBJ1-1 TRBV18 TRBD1 TGTGCCAGCTCACCCGGGGCCGGGACAGCGAACACTGAAGCTTTCTTT CASSPGAGTANTEAFF
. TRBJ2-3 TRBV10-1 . TGCGCCACCTCAAAGGGGTCGGACACAGATACGCAGTATTTT CATSKGSDTDTQYF
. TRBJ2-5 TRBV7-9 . TGTGCCAGCAGCTTAGCGTATCGGTTGCAAGAGACCCAGTACTTC CASSLAYRLQETQYF
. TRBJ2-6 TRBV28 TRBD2 TGTGCCAGCCCTTTCAGGCCTAGCGGGGGACCCTCTGGGGCCAACGTCCTGACTTTC CASPFRPSGGPSGANVLTF
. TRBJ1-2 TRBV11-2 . TGTGCCAGCAGCTTAGACAGGGCCTCCTATGGCTACACCTTC CASSLDRASYGYTF
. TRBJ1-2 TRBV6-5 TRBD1 TGTGCCAGCAGTTACGGGCAGGGGGTGTACTACACCTTC CASSYGQGVYYTF
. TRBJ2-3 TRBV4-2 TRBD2 TGTGCCAGCAGCCAAGACCCCTGGCCTAGCGGGGGTTTGGCAGATACGCAGTATTTT CASSQDPWPSGGLADTQYF
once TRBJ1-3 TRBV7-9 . TGTGCCAGCAGCTCACCCGGGGGGCAGATCCTCTCTGGAAACACCATATATTTT CASSSPGGQILSGNTIYF
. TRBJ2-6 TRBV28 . TGTGCCAGCAAGGTACAGGGCTCTGGGGCCAACGTCCTGACTTTC CASKVQGSGANVLTF
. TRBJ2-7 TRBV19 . TGTGCCAGTAGTATTGGCGGGCGGTACGAGCAGTACTTC CASSIGGRYEQYF
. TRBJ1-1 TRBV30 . TGTGCCTGGAGTCGCGAGAACACTGAAGCTTTCTTT CAWSRENTEAFF
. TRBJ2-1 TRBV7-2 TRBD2 TGTGCCAGCAGCCGTAGCGGGGGGAATAACAATGAGCAGTTCTTC CASSRSGGNNNEQFF
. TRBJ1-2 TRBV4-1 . TGCGCCAGCGGAGGGAAGCTTCTTAACTATGGCTACACCTTC CASGGKLLNYGYTF
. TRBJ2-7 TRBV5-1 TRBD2 TGCGCCAGCAGCGAGAGCGGGGGTCGCTCCTACGAGCAGTACTTC CASSESGGRSYEQYF
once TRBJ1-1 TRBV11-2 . TGTGCCAGCAGCTTAGAGGGAGGCACTGAAGCTTTCTTT CASSLEGGTEAFF
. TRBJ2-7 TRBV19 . TGTGCCAGTAGTAGGGGCCCAGGGGCCGAGCAGTACTTC CASSRGPGAEQYF
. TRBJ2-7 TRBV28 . TGTGCCAGCATTTCAGGCCTGGGTCGCTACGAGCAGTACTTC CASISGLGRYEQYF
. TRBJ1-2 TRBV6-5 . TGTGCCAGCAGTTACGGGGGGGGCTATGGCTACACCTTC CASSYGGGYGYTF
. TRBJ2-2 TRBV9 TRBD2 TGTGCCAGCAGCGTAGGAACTAGCGGGGGCGGCACCGGGGAGCTGTTTTTT CASSVGTSGGGTGELFF
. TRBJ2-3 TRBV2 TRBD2 TGTGCCAGCAGTGGGGGGGGGAGCTTCACAGATACGCAGTATTTT CASSGGGSFTDTQYF
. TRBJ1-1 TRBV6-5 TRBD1 TGTGCCAGCAGTTACCAAGTAACAGGGGGCACTGAAGCTTTCTTT CASSYQVTGGTEAFF
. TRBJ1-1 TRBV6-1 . TGTGCCAGCAGCCTCCGTTGGGGGCTGAGCACTGAAGCTTTCTTT CASSLRWGLSTEAFF
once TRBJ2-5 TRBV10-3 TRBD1 TGTGCCATCGGTACAAGGACAGGGCAAGAGACCCAGTACTTC CAIGTRTGQETQYF
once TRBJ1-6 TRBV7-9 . TGTGCCAGCAGCTTAGTTGGTGCAGCTGGGCCACCCCTCCACTTT CASSLVGAAGPPLHF